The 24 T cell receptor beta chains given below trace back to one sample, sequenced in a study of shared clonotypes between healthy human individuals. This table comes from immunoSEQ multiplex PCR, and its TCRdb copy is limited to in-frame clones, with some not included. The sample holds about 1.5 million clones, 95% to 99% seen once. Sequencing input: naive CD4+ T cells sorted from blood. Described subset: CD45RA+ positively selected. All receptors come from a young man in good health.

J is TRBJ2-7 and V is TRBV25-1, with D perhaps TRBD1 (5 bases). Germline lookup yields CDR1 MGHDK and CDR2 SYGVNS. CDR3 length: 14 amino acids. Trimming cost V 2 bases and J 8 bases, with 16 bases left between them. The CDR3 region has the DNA TGTGCCAGCAGTGAAACCCCGCCCCAGGGTCAGCAGTACTTC. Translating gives CASSETPPQGQQYF.

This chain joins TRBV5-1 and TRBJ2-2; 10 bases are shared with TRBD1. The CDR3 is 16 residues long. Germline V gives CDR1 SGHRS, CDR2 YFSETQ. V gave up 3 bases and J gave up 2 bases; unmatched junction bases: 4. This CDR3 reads CASSSGTGVNTGELFF. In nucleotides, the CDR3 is TGCGCCAGCAGCTCCGGGACAGGGGTTAACACCGGGGAGCTGTTTTTT.

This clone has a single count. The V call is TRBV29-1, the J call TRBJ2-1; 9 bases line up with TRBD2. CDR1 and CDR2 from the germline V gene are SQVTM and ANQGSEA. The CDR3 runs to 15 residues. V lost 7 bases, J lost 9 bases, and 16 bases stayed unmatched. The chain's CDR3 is CSAGQASGKEIEQFF. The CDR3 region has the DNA TGCAGCGCCGGGCAGGCTAGCGGGAAAGAGATTGAGCAGTTCTTC.

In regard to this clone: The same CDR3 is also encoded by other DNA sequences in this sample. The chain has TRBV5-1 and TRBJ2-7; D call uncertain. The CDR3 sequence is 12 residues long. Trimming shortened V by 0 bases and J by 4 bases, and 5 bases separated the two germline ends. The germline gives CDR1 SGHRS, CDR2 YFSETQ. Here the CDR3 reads CASSLGDYEQYF. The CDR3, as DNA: TGCGCCAGCAGCTTGGGGGATTACGAGCAGTACTTC. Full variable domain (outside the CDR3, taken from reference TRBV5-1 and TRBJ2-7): KAGVTQTPRYLIKTRGQQVTLSCSPISGHRSVSWYQQTPGQGLQFLFEYFSETQRNKGNFPGRFSGRQFSNSRSEMNVSTLELGDSALYLCASSLGDYEQYFGPGTRLTVT.

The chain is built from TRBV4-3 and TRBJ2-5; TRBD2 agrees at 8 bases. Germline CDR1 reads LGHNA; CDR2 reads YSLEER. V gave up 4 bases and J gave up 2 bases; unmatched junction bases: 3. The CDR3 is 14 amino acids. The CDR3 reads CASSPGGGQETQYF. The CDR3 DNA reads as TGCGCCAGCAGCCCCGGGGGGGGACAAGAGACCCAGTACTTC.

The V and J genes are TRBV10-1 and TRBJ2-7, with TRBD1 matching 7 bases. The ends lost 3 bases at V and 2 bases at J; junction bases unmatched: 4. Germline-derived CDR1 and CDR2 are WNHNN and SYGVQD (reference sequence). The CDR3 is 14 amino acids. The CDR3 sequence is CASSERQGPYEQYF. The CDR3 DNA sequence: TGCGCCAGCAGTGAAAGACAGGGACCCTACGAGCAGTACTTC.

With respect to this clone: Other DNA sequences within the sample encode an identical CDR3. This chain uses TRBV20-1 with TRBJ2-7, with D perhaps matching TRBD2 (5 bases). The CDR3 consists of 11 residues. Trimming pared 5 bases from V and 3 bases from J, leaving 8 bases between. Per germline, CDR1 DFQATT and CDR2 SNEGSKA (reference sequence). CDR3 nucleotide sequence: TGCAGTGCTGGTGACTACTACGAGCAGTACTTC. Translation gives CSAGDYYEQYF.

CDR3 loop: CASSLGRTGGNTIYF. The CDR3 DNA follows: TGCGCCAGCAGCTTGGGGCGCACAGGGGGAAACACCATATATTTT. This chain connects TRBV5-1 to TRBJ1-3; possible D gene TRBD1, 6 bases. This CDR3 is built from 15 residues. Germline assignment: CDR1 SGHRS and CDR2 YFSETQ. V was cut by 0 bases and J by 4 bases, with 11 bases left in between.

The CDR3 sequence: CASSAGRTGAFF. The CDR3 nucleotides read TGTGCCAGCAGCGCGGGGCGGACGGGGGCTTTCTTT. The chain joins TRBV28 to TRBJ1-1, with a possible D match to TRBD1 (5 bases). The V and J ends lost 6 bases and 11 bases respectively, with 16 bases between them. Per the germline V gene, CDR1 is MDHEN and CDR2 is SYDVKM. This CDR3 is built from 12 residues.

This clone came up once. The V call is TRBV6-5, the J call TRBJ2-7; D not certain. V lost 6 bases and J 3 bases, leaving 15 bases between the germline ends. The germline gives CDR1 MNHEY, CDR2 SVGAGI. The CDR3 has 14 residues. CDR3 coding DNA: TGTGCCAGCAGCCACCCCAATTCGGGCTACGAGCAGTACTTC. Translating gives CASSHPNSGYEQYF.

This CDR3 reads CASSPGGNSGGHEQFF. The DNA for the CDR3 is TGTGCCAGCAGCCCTGGGGGTAATAGCGGGGGCCATGAGCAGTTCTTC. The gene calls are TRBV5-4 and TRBJ2-1; TRBD2 agrees at 9 bases. CDR1 is SGHNT, CDR2 YYREEE, per germline (reference sequence). Trimming took 4 bases from V and 8 from J; bases not matched to a gene: 13. The CDR3 is 16 amino acids.

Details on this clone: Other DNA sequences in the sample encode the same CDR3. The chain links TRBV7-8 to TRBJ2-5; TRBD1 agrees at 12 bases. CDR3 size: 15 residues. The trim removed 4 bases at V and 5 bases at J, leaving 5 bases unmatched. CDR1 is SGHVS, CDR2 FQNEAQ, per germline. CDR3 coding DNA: TGTGCCAGCAGCTCGGGACAGGGGGCCGGGGAGACCCAGTACTTC. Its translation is CASSSGQGAGETQYF.

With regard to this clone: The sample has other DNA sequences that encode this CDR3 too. CDR3 coding DNA: TGCGCCAGCAGCTTCCGGGACAGTTCCTACAATGAGCAGTTCTTC. This gives the protein CASSFRDSSYNEQFF. The chain employs TRBV5-1 and TRBJ2-1; 7 bases are a match to TRBD1. Germline V gene sequence: CDR1 SGHRS, CDR2 YFSETQ. Unmatched junction bases numbered 3, after V lost 2 bases and J lost 1 base. The CDR3 is 15 residues long.

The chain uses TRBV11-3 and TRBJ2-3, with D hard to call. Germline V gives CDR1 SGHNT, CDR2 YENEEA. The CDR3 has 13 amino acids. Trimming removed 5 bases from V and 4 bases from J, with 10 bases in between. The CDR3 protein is CASSESPPDTQYF. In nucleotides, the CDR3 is TGTGCCAGCAGCGAAAGTCCCCCAGATACGCAGTATTTT. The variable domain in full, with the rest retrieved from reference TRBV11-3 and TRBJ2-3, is EAGVVQSPRYKIIEKKQPVAFWCNPISGHNTLYWYLQNLGQGPELLIRYENEEAVDDSQLPKDRFSAERLKGVDSTLKIQPAELGDSAVYLCASSESPPDTQYFGPGTRLTVL.

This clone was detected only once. CDR3: CASRKDTNTEAFF. CDR3 DNA sequence: TGTGCCAGCAGAAAGGACACGAACACTGAAGCTTTCTTT. V and J are TRBV5-4 and TRBJ1-1; maybe TRBD1 (5 bases). The CDR3 has 13 residues. The V gene's germline CDR1 is SGHNT and CDR2 YYREEE (reference sequence). V was cut by 5 bases and J by 1 base, with 9 bases left in between.

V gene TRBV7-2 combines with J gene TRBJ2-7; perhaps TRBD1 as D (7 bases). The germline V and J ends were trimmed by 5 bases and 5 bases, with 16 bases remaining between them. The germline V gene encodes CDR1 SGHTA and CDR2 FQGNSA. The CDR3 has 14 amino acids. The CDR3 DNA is TGTGCCAGCAGCACCTACAGGGGAGGAAACGAGCAGTACTTC. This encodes CASSTYRGGNEQYF. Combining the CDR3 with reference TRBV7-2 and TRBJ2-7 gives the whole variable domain GAGVSQSPSNKVTEKGKDVELRCDPISGHTALYWYRQSLGQGLEFLIYFQGNSAPDKSGLPSDRFSAERTGGSVSTLTIQRTQQEDSAVYLCASSTYRGGNEQYFGPGTRLTVT.

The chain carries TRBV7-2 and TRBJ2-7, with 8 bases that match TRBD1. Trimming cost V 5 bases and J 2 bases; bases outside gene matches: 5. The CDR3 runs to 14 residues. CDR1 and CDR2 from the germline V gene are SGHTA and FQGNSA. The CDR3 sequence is CASSQQQGAYEQYF. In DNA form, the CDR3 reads TGTGCCAGCAGCCAGCAACAGGGGGCCTACGAGCAGTACTTC.

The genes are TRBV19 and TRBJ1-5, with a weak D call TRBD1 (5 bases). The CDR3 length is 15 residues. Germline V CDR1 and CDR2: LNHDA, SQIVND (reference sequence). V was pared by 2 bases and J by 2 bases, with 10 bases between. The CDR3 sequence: CASSIPGLGNQPQHF. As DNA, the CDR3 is TGTGCCAGTAGTATACCAGGGCTCGGCAATCAGCCCCAGCATTTT.

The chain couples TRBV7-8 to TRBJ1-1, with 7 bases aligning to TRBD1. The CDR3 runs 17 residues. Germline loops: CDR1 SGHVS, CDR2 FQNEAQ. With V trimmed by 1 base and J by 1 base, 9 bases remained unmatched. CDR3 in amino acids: CASSLDRWDSPNTEAFF. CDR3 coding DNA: TGTGCCAGCAGCTTAGACAGATGGGACAGCCCGAACACTGAAGCTTTCTTT.

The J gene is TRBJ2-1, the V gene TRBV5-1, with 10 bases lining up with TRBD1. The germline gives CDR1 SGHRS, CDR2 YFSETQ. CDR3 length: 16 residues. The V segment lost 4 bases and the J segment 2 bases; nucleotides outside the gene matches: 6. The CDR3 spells CASSMRQGAAYNEQFF. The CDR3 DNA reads TGCGCCAGCAGCATGAGACAGGGGGCGGCCTACAATGAGCAGTTCTTC. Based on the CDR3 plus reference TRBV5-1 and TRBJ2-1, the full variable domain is KAGVTQTPRYLIKTRGQQVTLSCSPISGHRSVSWYQQTPGQGLQFLFEYFSETQRNKGNFPGRFSGRQFSNSRSEMNVSTLELGDSALYLCASSMRQGAAYNEQFFGPGTRLTVL.

DNA for the CDR3: TGTGCCAGCTCACCTGGACAGGACATATACGAGCAGTACTTC. Translating it yields CASSPGQDIYEQYF. The chain has TRBV18 and TRBJ2-7, with 7 bases fitting TRBD1. J lost 4 bases, V lost 3 bases, and 6 bases had no gene match. CDR1 and CDR2 (germline): KGHSH, LQKENI. This CDR3 contains 14 residues.

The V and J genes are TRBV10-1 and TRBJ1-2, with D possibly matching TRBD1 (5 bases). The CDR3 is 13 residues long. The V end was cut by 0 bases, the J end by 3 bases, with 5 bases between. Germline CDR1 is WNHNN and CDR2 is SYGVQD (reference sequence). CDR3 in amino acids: CASSESRDYGYTF. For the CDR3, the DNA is TGCGCCAGCAGTGAGTCCAGGGACTATGGCTACACCTTC.

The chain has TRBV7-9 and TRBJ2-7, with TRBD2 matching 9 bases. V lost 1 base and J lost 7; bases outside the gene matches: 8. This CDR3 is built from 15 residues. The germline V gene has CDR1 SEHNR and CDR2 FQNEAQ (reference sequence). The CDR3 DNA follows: TGTGCCAGCAGCTTAGTGGGTAGCGGGAGAGAAGAGCAGTACTTC. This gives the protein CASSLVGSGREEQYF.

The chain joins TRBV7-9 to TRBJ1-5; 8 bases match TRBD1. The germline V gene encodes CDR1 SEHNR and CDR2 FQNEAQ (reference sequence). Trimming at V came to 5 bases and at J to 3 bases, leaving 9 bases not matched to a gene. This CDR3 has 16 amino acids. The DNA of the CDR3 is TGTGCCAGCAGCCTTGGGACAGGAAGGAACAATCAGCCCCAGCATTTT. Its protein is CASSLGTGRNNQPQHF.